This T cell receptor beta chain was identified during a study of T cell responses to AZD1222 COVID-19 vaccine. Study-level results: Spike as a whole was targeted by vaccine-associated CD4 TCRs, dominant at 160-218 and 743-854.

Clones were read by immunoSEQ multiplex PCR, and TCRdb kept only the in-frame ones, dropping some. The sample consists of about 150,000 clones, 86% of them appearing once. The germline CDR1 and CDR2 sequences are SGHRS and YFSETQ. V gave up 2 bases and J gave up 2 bases, with 16 bases separating them. The CDR3 has 16 amino acids. To note about this clone: Its antigen is still unknown.

The chain carries TRBV5-1 and TRBJ2-5; no definite D call. This receptor was obtained from an adult in good health. The sequenced sample was peripheral blood, obtained on day 0 of MenACWY control vaccination. The CDR3 nucleotides are TGCGCCAGCAGCTTCTCTCAGCTACACCAACAAGAGACCCAGTACTTC. Protein: CASSFSQLHQQETQYF.